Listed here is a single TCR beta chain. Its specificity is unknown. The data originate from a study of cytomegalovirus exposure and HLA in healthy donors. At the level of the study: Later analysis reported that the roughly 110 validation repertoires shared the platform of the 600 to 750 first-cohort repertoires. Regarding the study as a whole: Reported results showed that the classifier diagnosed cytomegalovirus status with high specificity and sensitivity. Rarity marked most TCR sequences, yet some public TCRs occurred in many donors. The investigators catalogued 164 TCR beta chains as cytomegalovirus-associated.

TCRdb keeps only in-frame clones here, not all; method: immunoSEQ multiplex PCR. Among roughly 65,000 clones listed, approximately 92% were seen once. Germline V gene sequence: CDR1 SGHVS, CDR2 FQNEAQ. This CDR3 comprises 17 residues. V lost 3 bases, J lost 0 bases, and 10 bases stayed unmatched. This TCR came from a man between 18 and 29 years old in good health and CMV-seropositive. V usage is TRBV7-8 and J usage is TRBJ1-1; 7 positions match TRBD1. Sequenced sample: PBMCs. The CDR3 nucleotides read TGTGCCAGCAGCTTGGGGGCAGGGGGGTCCATGAACACTGAAGCTTTCTTT. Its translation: CASSLGAGGSMNTEAFF.